Following are 14 T cell receptor beta chains from one sample sequenced in a study of Graves' ophthalmopathy and Graves' hyperthyroidism. TCR beta CDR3 amplification used RNA transcripts. After a first-round RT-PCR with HTBI primers, a second-round multiplex PCR was run. TCRdb re-called the multiplex PCR reads through MiXCR, storing one row per CDR3 protein. The table lists about 15,000 distinct CDR3 sequences, about 46% of them singletons. Sequencing used peripheral blood. The receptors were sampled from a woman between 35 and 50 years old with stable Graves' hyperthyroidism.

This chain links TRBV5-6 with TRBJ2-2; D may be TRBD1 (6 bases). CDR3 length: 15 residues. The V gene's germline CDR1 is SGHDT and CDR2 YYEEEE. V dropped 5 bases and J dropped 7 bases, with 18 bases sitting between them. This chain's CDR3 is CASSYNRRDIGELFF. As DNA, the CDR3 is TGTGCCAGCAGTTATAACCGAAGGGACATCGGGGAGCTGTTTTTT.

The J gene is TRBJ1-2, the V gene TRBV11-1; D possibly corresponds to TRBD1 (5 bases). The CDR3 extends over 13 amino acids. V dropped 5 bases and J dropped 7 bases, with 14 bases sitting between them. Germline V gene data show CDR1 as SGHAT and CDR2 as FQDESV (reference sequence). The CDR3 DNA follows: TGTGCCAGCAGCCCTCGTGGGGACGTTGGCTACACCTTC. Translating it yields CASSPRGDVGYTF.

This clonotype was seen only a few times. The CDR3 DNA reads as TGCAGTGCTAGAGATCCAGCGGGAGTCGCTGGCAATGAGCAGTTCTTC. This gives the protein CSARDPAGVAGNEQFF. This chain uses TRBV20-1 with TRBJ2-1, with 8 bases matching TRBD2. The germline CDR1 and CDR2 sequences are DFQATT and SNEGSKA (reference sequence). J was trimmed by 6 bases and V by 0 bases; bases with no gene match: 10. The CDR3 runs to 16 residues.

Sample share makes this clonotype medium-sized. The V gene is TRBV10-3, the J gene TRBJ2-2, with D uncertain. The CDR3 is 13 residues long. With 4 bases removed from V and 1 base from J, the gap between germline ends came to 4 bases. From germline, CDR1 is ENHRY and CDR2 SYGVKD. Here the CDR3 DNA reads TGTGCCATCAGTGCCGGGAACACCGGGGAGCTGTTTTTT. Its protein is CAISAGNTGELFF.

The chain is built from TRBV3-1 and TRBJ1-5; 7 bases match TRBD1. V shed 4 bases and J 0 bases; nucleotides not matched to a gene: 3. The CDR3 loop spans 15 amino acids. Looked up from germline, CDR1 is LGHDT and CDR2 is YNNKEL (reference sequence). The CDR3 DNA reads TGTGCCAGCAGCCTGGGGACAGTTAGCAATCAGCCCCAGCATTTT. Its translation is CASSLGTVSNQPQHF.

This chain connects TRBV12-3 or TRBV12-4 to TRBJ2-3; D is uncertain. V dropped 2 bases and J dropped 4 bases, with 16 bases sitting between them. The CDR3 has 16 residues. The DNA of the CDR3 is TGTGCCAGCAGTTTATCTGGAGCTCCCGTCGCAGATACGCAGTATTTT. This encodes CASSLSGAPVADTQYF.

This clonotype was picked up one time. This sequence joins TRBV5-1 and TRBJ2-1, with 9 bases that match TRBD1. CDR1 is SGHRS, CDR2 YFSETQ, per germline. The trim removed 1 base at V and 8 bases at J, leaving 4 bases unmatched. This CDR3 region has 14 residues. The CDR3 nucleotides read TGCGCCAGCAGCTTGAATACAGGGGGCGATGAGCAGTTCTTC. Translation gives CASSLNTGGDEQFF. Looking up the rest from reference TRBV5-1 and TRBJ2-1 gives the full variable domain: KAGVTQTPRYLIKTRGQQVTLSCSPISGHRSVSWYQQTPGQGLQFLFEYFSETQRNKGNFPGRFSGRQFSNSRSEMNVSTLELGDSALYLCASSLNTGGDEQFFGPGTRLTVL.

Turning to this clonotype: A read error is possible here, since a much larger clone lies one base away. V usage is TRBV5-8 and J usage is TRBJ2-7, with TRBD1 matching 7 bases. This CDR3 has 15 residues. Germline V gives CDR1 SGHTS, CDR2 YDEGEE. This CDR3 reads CASSRYRDSHYEQHF. The CDR3, as DNA: TGTGCCAGCAGCCGCTACCGGGACAGTCACTACGAGCAGCACTTC.

The table lists this clonotype with a few counts. This chain uses TRBV15 with TRBJ2-1; tentatively, D is TRBD1 or TRBD2 (5 bases each). V lost 0 bases to trimming and J lost 14 bases, with 17 bases between them. Germline lookup yields CDR1 LNHNV and CDR2 YYDKDF (reference sequence). This CDR3 comprises 14 residues. CDR3 protein: CATSREIGTGCKFF. In nucleotides, the CDR3 is TGTGCCACCAGCAGAGAGATCGGGACGGGATGCAAGTTCTTC.

Worth noting for this clonotype: A junction end diverges from the germline sequence, so it may reflect a read error. The chain has TRBV3-1 and TRBJ2-3; D is undetermined. Germline CDR1 LGHDT, CDR2 YNNKEL (reference sequence). There are 15 residues in the CDR3. The DNA of the CDR3 is TGTGCCAGCAACCAAGACGGGTACGCCACAGATACGCAGTATTTT. Protein product: CASNQDGYATDTQYF.

This clonotype has at least ten counts. V and J are TRBV20-1 and TRBJ1-4, with D maybe TRBD1 (5 bases). CDR1 is DFQATT, CDR2 SNEGSKA, per germline (reference sequence). There are 15 residues in the CDR3. The V gene lost 3 bases and the J gene lost 3 bases, with 14 bases spanning the gap. CDR3 in amino acids: CSASSGVSANEKLFF. CDR3 DNA sequence: TGCAGTGCTAGCTCGGGGGTATCGGCTAATGAAAAACTGTTTTTT.

This sequence joins TRBV7-2 and TRBJ2-5; D is unclear. The CDR3 is made up of 12 amino acids. The germline V and J ends were trimmed by 2 bases and 7 bases, with 8 bases remaining between them. The germline V gene encodes CDR1 SGHTA and CDR2 FQGNSA. The CDR3: CASSLHGGTQYF. The CDR3 DNA reads as TGTGCCAGCAGCTTACATGGCGGGACCCAGTACTTC.

This chain uses TRBV5-1 with TRBJ1-6, with D possibly TRBD1 on 5 matching bases. The V and J ends lost 2 bases and 15 bases respectively, with 9 bases between them. Per the germline V gene, CDR1 is SGHRS and CDR2 is YFSETQ. CDR3 length: 11 residues. In DNA form, the CDR3 reads TGCGCCAGCAGCTTCGGGGGGGTCCTCCACTTT. Amino acids: CASSFGGVLHF.

This clonotype showed up many times. V usage is TRBV9 and J usage is TRBJ2-7, with 8 positions matching TRBD2. The germline CDR1 and CDR2 sequences are SGDLS and YYNGEE. Trimming took 0 bases from V and 6 from J; bases not matched to a gene: 11. This CDR3 contains 16 residues. The CDR3 loop reads CASSVGAGDTRLEQYF. CDR3 DNA sequence: TGTGCCAGCAGCGTAGGAGCGGGAGACACTCGCCTCGAGCAGTACTTC.